This TCR beta chain was obtained from a study of CD8+CD57+ T cells in acquired aplastic anemia. The CDR3 length is 11 residues. CDR1 SQVTM and CDR2 ANQGSEA come from the germline V gene. V was shortened by 4 bases and J by 2 bases, with 5 bases between the two germline ends. About this clonotype: The antigen is not known.

Selection for sequencing was limited to patients who had shown CD8+CD57+ cell expansion by flow cytometry. Every one of the patients had aplastic anemia (severe, acquired). Whole-study results and caveats: Patients and controls shared 25 to 30 CD8+ CDR3 sequences, which appeared highly expressed in patients and within their immunodominant clones.

Investigators profiled TCR beta VDJ and CDR3 from genomic DNA template. TCRdb re-derived calls from the reads in MiXCR, one entry per CDR3 protein. The sample shows some 92,000 distinct CDR3 sequences, 65% to 70% of them seen only once. The chain couples TRBV29-1 to TRBJ1-2; D remains unclear. Sequenced material: sorted CD4+, CD8+, or CD8+CD57+ T cells (not recorded which) from PBMCs. The receptor was derived from a human donor with aplastic anemia. The CDR3 DNA follows: TGCAGCGTTGGGAGCAACTATGGCTACACCTTC. It is translated as CSVGSNYGYTF.